This TCR beta chain was captured by sequencing in a study of human T cells and chemical hapten exposure. The ends were cut back, 1 base at V and 6 bases at J, with 8 bases in the middle. There are 12 residues in the CDR3. CDR1 SQVTM and CDR2 ANQGSEA come from the germline V gene. TCRdb analysed the RACE reads with MiXCR anew, one entry per CDR3 protein. The data show under 130,000 distinct CDR3 sequences, around 35% seen once. Time point: patch test 3, about 24 weeks after DPC sensitization. Regarding treatment: therapeutic diphenylcyclopropenone sensitization with weekly scalp DPC. This rearrangement joins TRBV29-1 to TRBJ2-3, with D maybe TRBD2 (5 bases). The sequences come from whole blood, collected in connection with sensitization to the hapten diphenylcyclopropenone (DPC). The TCR was taken from a man aged 40-55 years with alopecia areata. Some clones in this sample may be carry-over from other donors' samples. For the CDR3, the DNA is TGCAGCGTTGAAGGAGTAGCGGATACGCAGTATTTT. It encodes CSVEGVADTQYF.